The 24 T cell receptor beta chains listed next were all sequenced from one sample in a study of T-cell memory formation after mild COVID-19. TCRdb re-analysed the 5' RACE reads in MiXCR, keeping a single row per CDR3 protein. Of 530,000 or so distinct CDR3 sequences in the sample, 15% to 20% were seen once. The sample was PBMCs or a T cell subset sorted from them (not recorded which). The receptors shown here come from an adult woman who had mild COVID-19 (a few samples of this study predate the infection). Cell type and time point are not known.

This clonotype was seen a few times. The V call is TRBV7-6, the J call TRBJ2-1, with 10 bases identical to TRBD2. Unmatched junction bases numbered 16, after V lost 2 bases and J lost 0 bases. CDR1 is SGHVS and CDR2 is FNYEAQ in the germline V gene. The CDR3 is 21 amino acids. The CDR3, as DNA: TGTGCCAGCAGCTTAACCCCCTGGCTAGCGGGAGAGGTGGGCTCCTACAATGAGCAGTTCTTC. It yields the protein CASSLTPWLAGEVGSYNEQFF.

This rearrangement joins TRBV20-1 to TRBJ1-1; 9 bases align to TRBD1. In germline, CDR1 is DFQATT, CDR2 SNEGSKA (reference sequence). The CDR3 is 15 amino acids. V lost 1 base and J lost 1; bases outside the gene matches: 4. The CDR3 is CSARAPGQGNTEAFF. The CDR3 nucleotides are TGCAGTGCTAGAGCCCCGGGACAGGGGAACACTGAAGCTTTCTTT.

V usage is TRBV4-2 and J usage is TRBJ2-3, with unresolved D. Germline V gives CDR1 LGHNA, CDR2 YNFKEQ. There are 12 residues in the CDR3. The V end was cut by 1 base, the J end by 4 bases, with 3 bases between. CDR3 region: CASSQAADTQYF. The DNA of the CDR3 is TGTGCCAGCAGCCAAGCAGCAGATACGCAGTATTTT.

Only a few counts were recorded for this clonotype. The gene calls are TRBV6-5 and TRBJ1-5, with 8 bases aligning to TRBD1. The CDR3 has 16 amino acids. V trimming: 6 bases; J trimming: 0 bases; junction bases outside the gene matches: 7. Germline V CDR1 and CDR2: MNHEY, SVGAGI. CDR3 DNA sequence: TGTGCCAGCAGCCGGACAGGGCCTTATAGCAATCAGCCCCAGCATTTT. Translated: CASSRTGPYSNQPQHF.

The rearrangement uses TRBV5-5 and TRBJ2-1, with D maybe TRBD2 (6 bases). CDR1 is SGHKS, CDR2 YYEKEE, per germline (reference sequence). The germline V and J ends were trimmed by 5 bases and 9 bases, with 12 bases remaining between them. There are 12 residues in the CDR3. CDR3 nucleotide sequence: TGTGCCAGCAGTCTCCTGGAGGGTGAGCAGTTCTTC. This translates into CASSLLEGEQFF. Variable domain in full (rest from reference TRBV5-5 and TRBJ2-1): DAGVTQSPTHLIKTRGQQVTLRCSPISGHKSVSWYQQVLGQGPQFIFQYYEKEERGRGNFPDRFSARQFPNYSSELNVNALLLGDSALYLCASSLLEGEQFFGPGTRLTVL.

DNA for the CDR3: TGTGCCAGCAGCTTAGTAGCGGGTTCGGGCCTTTCGGGTAGTTCCTACGAGCAGTACTTC. Its protein is CASSLVAGSGLSGSSYEQYF. The chain combines TRBV7-8 with TRBJ2-7, with 7 bases that match TRBD2. V lost 1 base to trimming and J lost 1 base; unmatched junction nucleotides: 19. The CDR3 has 20 amino acids. Germline lookup yields CDR1 SGHVS and CDR2 FQNEAQ.

This chain links TRBV10-2 with TRBJ2-5; a possible D gene is TRBD2 (7 bases). This CDR3 spans 14 amino acids. The germline V gene encodes CDR1 WSHSY and CDR2 SAAADI. V gave up 3 bases and J gave up 5 bases, with 13 bases separating them. The CDR3 protein is CASSDVGGLETQYF. The CDR3 DNA follows: TGCGCCAGCAGTGATGTGGGGGGGCTGGAGACCCAGTACTTC.

This clonotype was detected many times. V gene TRBV4-2 combines with J gene TRBJ2-3, with TRBD2 identical over 7 bases. Per germline, CDR1 LGHNA and CDR2 YNFKEQ. V was pared by 0 bases and J by 11 bases, with 8 bases of the junction left unmatched. The CDR3 is made up of 14 amino acids. The CDR3 loop reads CASSQDREVPGQYF. CDR3 sequence (DNA): TGTGCCAGCAGCCAAGACCGGGAGGTGCCCGGGCAGTATTTT.

This clonotype was counted between two and nine times. The chain employs TRBV5-6 and TRBJ1-5, with D unresolved. This CDR3 is built from 13 residues. Germline CDR1 and CDR2: SGHDT and YYEEEE. Trimming removed 5 bases from V and 7 bases from J, with 13 bases in between. The CDR3 loop is CASSTGEDQPQHF. The CDR3 DNA sequence: TGTGCCAGCAGTACCGGGGAGGACCAGCCCCAGCATTTT. The variable domain in full, with the rest retrieved from reference TRBV5-6 and TRBJ1-5, is DAGVTQSPTHLIKTRGQQVTLRCSPKSGHDTVSWYQQALGQGPQFIFQYYEEEERQRGNFPDRFSGHQFPNYSSELNVNALLLGDSALYLCASSTGEDQPQHFGDGTRLSIL.

J is TRBJ2-5 and V is TRBV7-3; 7 bases map to TRBD2. This CDR3 region has 16 residues. The germline gives CDR1 SGHTA, CDR2 FQGTGA. V trimming: 1 base; J trimming: 5 bases; junction bases outside the gene matches: 10. This chain's CDR3 is CASSLMGGTPGETQYF. The CDR3 DNA reads as TGTGCCAGCAGCTTAATGGGGGGGACCCCCGGGGAGACCCAGTACTTC.

This sequence joins TRBV20-1 and TRBJ1-1; D unclear. V was cut by 1 base and J by 6 bases, with 12 bases left in between. Germline V gene data show CDR1 as DFQATT and CDR2 as SNEGSKA (reference sequence). The CDR3 is 13 residues long. This chain's CDR3 is CSARVYSGPEAFF. CDR3 coding DNA: TGCAGTGCTAGAGTCTACTCCGGCCCTGAAGCTTTCTTT.

This clonotype was seen a handful of times. The genes are TRBV7-2 and TRBJ1-2; D remains ambiguous. Trimming shortened V by 7 bases and J by 7 bases, and 10 bases separated the two germline ends. The germline CDR1 and CDR2 sequences are SGHTA and FQGNSA. The CDR3 contains 11 residues. In DNA form, the CDR3 reads TGTGCCAGCACATCGTCCCCTGGCTACACCTTC. Protein product: CASTSSPGYTF.

This clonotype was seen a few times. This CDR3 is CAWDKSTPGNEQFF. The CDR3 nucleotides read TGTGCCTGGGATAAGAGTACTCCGGGCAATGAGCAGTTCTTC. The V gene is TRBV30, the J gene TRBJ2-1; D gene unclear. The CDR3 has 14 amino acids. V was shortened by 5 bases and J by 6 bases, with 17 bases between the two germline ends. CDR1 is GTSNPN, CDR2 SVGIG, per germline (reference sequence).

The table lists this clonotype with a few counts. The chain has TRBV27 and TRBJ2-3; 15 positions match TRBD2. The CDR3 runs 19 residues. V was pared by 6 bases and J by 0 bases, with 10 bases of the junction left unmatched. Germline V gene data show CDR1 as MNHEY and CDR2 as SMNVEV (reference sequence). CDR3 loop: CASSLTGLAGGISTDTQYF. The CDR3 DNA sequence: TGTGCCAGCAGCCTAACAGGACTAGCGGGGGGGATTAGCACAGATACGCAGTATTTT.

The chain uses TRBV27 and TRBJ2-5; 10 nucleotides agree with TRBD2. CDR3 length: 15 residues. With 6 bases clipped from V and 3 bases from J, the junction kept 7 bases outside the gene matches. CDR1 and CDR2 (germline): MNHEY, SMNVEV (reference sequence). This CDR3 reads CASSPGTSAEETQYF. As DNA, the CDR3 is TGTGCCAGCAGCCCCGGGACTAGCGCTGAAGAGACCCAGTACTTC.

There are a few counts of this clonotype. The V gene is TRBV5-1, the J gene TRBJ1-1; TRBD1 aligns across 7 bases. Germline V gene data show CDR1 as SGHRS and CDR2 as YFSETQ. This CDR3 is built from 13 residues. The V segment lost 6 bases and the J segment 3 bases; nucleotides outside the gene matches: 5. In nucleotides, the CDR3 is TGCGCCAGCACCGAGGGGGCTGACACTGAAGCTTTCTTT. Amino acid sequence: CASTEGADTEAFF.

The chain uses TRBV7-6 and TRBJ2-1; 9 positions agree with TRBD2. Germline V gene data show CDR1 as SGHVS and CDR2 as FNYEAQ. The junction had 4 bases not matched to a gene; V was cut back by 1 base and J by 3 bases. The CDR3 runs to 16 residues. CDR3 amino acids: CASSLDAGGLYNEQFF. The CDR3 region has the DNA TGTGCCAGCAGCTTAGACGCGGGAGGGCTCTACAATGAGCAGTTCTTC.

The chain employs TRBV3-1 and TRBJ1-1; 7 bases are a match to TRBD1. The germline V gene has CDR1 LGHDT and CDR2 YNNKEL (reference sequence). J was trimmed by 6 bases and V by 8 bases; bases with no gene match: 12. The CDR3 spans 14 residues. CDR3 residues: CASSDEGGLAEAFF. CDR3 DNA sequence: TGTGCCAGCTCGGATGAAGGGGGCCTCGCTGAAGCTTTCTTT.

V gene TRBV9 combines with J gene TRBJ1-2; D possibly corresponds to TRBD1 (5 bases). Germline loops: CDR1 SGDLS, CDR2 YYNGEE. The CDR3 runs to 13 residues. With 2 bases removed from V and 8 bases from J, the gap between germline ends came to 13 bases. The CDR3 DNA reads TGTGCCAGCAGCGTGGGGGGGGAACGCGGCTACACCTTC. Its protein product is CASSVGGERGYTF.

This chain connects TRBV5-1 to TRBJ1-3; D is uncertain. The CDR3 sequence is 17 residues long. V lost 4 bases, J lost 0 bases, and 17 bases lay in between. The V gene's germline CDR1 is SGHRS and CDR2 YFSETQ. The CDR3 is CASSPGGTSSSGNTIYF. Written as DNA, the CDR3 is TGCGCCAGCAGCCCGGGAGGTACGTCCAGCTCTGGAAACACCATATATTTT.

The J gene is TRBJ1-5, the V gene TRBV20-1; D might be TRBD1 (6 bases). There are 17 residues in the CDR3. V lost 3 bases and J lost 0, with 18 bases in between. Germline CDR1 reads DFQATT; CDR2 reads SNEGSKA (reference sequence). The CDR3 DNA sequence: TGCAGTGCTAGTCGGCAGGGGCGCTATTATAGCAATCAGCCCCAGCATTTT. This sequence encodes CSASRQGRYYSNQPQHF.

This clonotype has just a few counts. The V and J genes are TRBV6-6 and TRBJ1-1, with a weak D call TRBD1 (5 bases). This CDR3 is built from 18 residues. Per the germline V gene, CDR1 is MNHNY and CDR2 is SVGAGI (reference sequence). Deletions cut 0 bases from V and 4 bases from J, with 21 bases between. The CDR3 sequence: CASSYSSHPGGSSTEAFF. CDR3 coding DNA: TGTGCCAGCAGTTACTCGAGCCACCCGGGGGGGTCAAGCACTGAAGCTTTCTTT.

The J gene is TRBJ2-1, the V gene TRBV12-3 or TRBV12-4; 9 bases are a match to TRBD1. V lost 4 bases, J lost 4 bases, and 5 bases stayed unmatched. The CDR3 covers 15 residues. The CDR3 DNA follows: TGTGCCAGCAGTTCCCGGGACAGGGCGTACAATGAGCAGTTCTTC. As protein: CASSSRDRAYNEQFF.

This clonotype was recorded a few times. This rearrangement joins TRBV4-2 to TRBJ2-3, with TRBD2 as a possible D gene (6 bases). The V end was cut by 0 bases, the J end by 0 bases, with 10 bases between. Germline CDR1 reads LGHNA; CDR2 reads YNFKEQ. CDR3 size: 16 residues. DNA for the CDR3: TGTGCCAGCAGCCAAGAGTTAAGCGGGAGCACAGATACGCAGTATTTT. This gives the protein CASSQELSGSTDTQYF.